A selection of T cell receptor beta chains follows, all from one sample in a study of OX40 agonist ivuxolimab in advanced cancers. The method was immunoSEQ multiplex PCR; TCRdb's version includes in-frame clones alone and lacks a portion of them. The sample shows more than 50,000 clones, approximately 84% of them seen only once. The input for sequencing was CD4+ or CD8+ T cells sorted from blood, taken in a trial of the OX40 agonist ivuxolimab. The receptors stem from an adult with an advanced solid tumor such as melanoma, head and neck, liver or kidney cancer. Each CDR3 is given with its conserved first and last residue. Each record gives: V gene, J gene, CDR3 protein.

>TRBV7-2|TRBJ2-7
CASSLLGTGGEQYF
>TRBV27|TRBJ2-1
CASSLRVYNEQFF
>TRBV11-2|TRBJ2-2
CASSFLTGELFF
>TRBV10-2|TRBJ1-5
CASSKSGGANQPQHF
>TRBV9|TRBJ1-2
CASSQGGDRAGGYTF
>TRBV6-5|TRBJ2-5
CASSYSGQSPETQYF
>TRBV5-1|TRBJ2-7
CASSPGLAGSYEQYF
>TRBV29-1|TRBJ2-1
CSVDRLAGANNEQFF
>TRBV28|TRBJ2-2
CASTKGGGNTGELFF
>TRBV19|TRBJ2-1
CASSIPGGLNEQFF
>TRBV7-8|TRBJ1-1
CASSHGSPGAFF
>TRBV7-9|TRBJ2-7
CASSPKGPYEQYF
>TRBV27|TRBJ2-1
CASSLSPGQDYNEQFF
>TRBV28|TRBJ2-7
CASSFYFSYEQYF
>TRBV14|TRBJ1-2
CASSPLGAWGPRHGYTF
>TRBV12-2|TRBJ2-1
CASRRNRLRSSYNEQFF
>TRBV5-6|TRBJ2-5
CASSSGTGGGSAQYF
>TRBV28|TRBJ1-4
CASRQSGNEKLFF
>TRBV6-1|TRBJ2-4
CASSGGAKNIQYF
>TRBV28|TRBJ1-2
CASSLVQGGNYGYTF
>TRBV27|TRBJ2-7
CASSPSSGYYEQYF
>TRBV19|TRBJ2-2
CASSIGGDGGELFF
>TRBV30|TRBJ2-7
CAWAPGPIREQYF
>TRBV28|-
CASSSDDGVLYEQYF
>TRBV11-1|TRBJ1-2
CASSFGPYGYTF
>TRBV4-1|TRBJ2-1
CASSQGGSSYNEQFF
>TRBV2|TRBJ2-2
CASSDLGGAHTGELFF
>TRBV13|TRBJ2-7
CASSTTTWTGGSSYEQYF
>TRBV19|TRBJ2-2
CASSGTSTGELFF
>TRBV14|TRBJ2-5
CASSQEGRETQYF
>TRBV7-2|-
CASSLYGQTYEQYF
>TRBV5-5|TRBJ2-5
CASSLGGDQETQYF
>TRBV2|TRBJ2-3
CASSRLAAFTDTQYF
>TRBV5-8|TRBJ2-7
CASSGDQGYEQYF
>TRBV7-2|TRBJ1-1
CASTKNPGEEAFF
>TRBV7-9|TRBJ2-2
CASSSTGGEGTGELFF
>TRBV5-8|TRBJ2-7
CASSLRRTGSYEQYF
>TRBV11-2|TRBJ1-2
CASSLVSGHPPNGYTF
>TRBV16|TRBJ2-7
CASSQSIRDYEQYF
>TRBV19|TRBJ1-4
CATKGSRGEKLFF
>TRBV6-4|TRBJ1-5
CASSLRGGLNQPQHF
>TRBV19|TRBJ1-3
CASMRPNLSGNTIYF
>TRBV2|TRBJ2-7
CASSPLAYEQYF
>TRBV5-8|TRBJ2-1
CASSPGTSGYNEQFF